This TCR beta chain was retrieved from a study of blood T cell repertoires in COVID-19 (dated by TCRdb to 2018 to 2021). About the investigation overall: Collaborator samples came from the United States, Italy and Spain and covered acute and convalescent phases of COVID-19. The prospective study material was composed of cDNA or gDNA derived from T cells, B-cell-depleted T cells, or PBMCs. Subjects who had been exposed to COVID-19, were actively infected with it, or had recovered from it provided the deeply sampled blood TCRbeta repertoires that made up the dataset. The repertoires were made available in a free public database intended to serve as a resource for research on the immune response to SARS-CoV-2. Samples were obtained from the ongoing ImmuneRACE study (first 160 participants) and from over 1,000 subjects provided by 6 global collaborators. Sample metadata almost always included a de-identified subject ID, COVID-19 status, age in years and sex. Where available, HLA class I and class II types were taken from metadata supplied by the sample provider and were not determined by assay-based typing.

The CDR3 starts with the cysteine, ends with the phenylalanine, and has 15 residues. Just the 45-base CDR3 DNA is kept, in frame starting at base 1. V drops 1 base and J drops 3 bases, leaving 12 bases in between. The germline V gene (reference sequence) provides CDR1 PRHDT and CDR2 FYEKMQ. A second Seattle source provided samples from volunteer blood donors who had recovered from COVID-19. The collaborating institutions used their own protocols to collect whole blood in K2EDTA tubes. For TCRbeta analysis, collaborator samples were shipped as frozen whole blood, as isolated PBMCs, or as DNA extracted from either sample type. Here is what the overall study found, with its caveats: Clinical and demographic metadata were provided uncurated, with the amount varying by source and participant.

A note on this clone: Its antigen is not yet known. No quality values exist for individual bases; no much larger clone is one base distant.

TCRbeta CDR3 regions were amplified from genomic DNA by means of the immunoSEQ Assay, a bias-controlled multiplex PCR. Per the authors' processing: Nucleated cell counts per sample were estimated from amplification of reference gene primers within the assay. To quantify the absolute abundance of each unique TCRbeta CDR3 rearrangement, sequence reads were collapsed and filtered. Productive Simpson clonality was computed per sample as the square root of Simpson's diversity index over productive rearrangements. Not all clones reach the TCRdb copy of this immuneACCESS table, which keeps in-frame sequences only. Checked studies attribute under half of the gap to unresolved V genes and leave the rest unexplained. Clone size and V and J calls were adopted from that table, with D and trimming inferred from the DNA. Counted in this sample were hundreds of thousands of clones; 87% of them appeared once. The ten largest account for about 12% of the sample.

What was sequenced was peripheral blood. The rearrangement joined TRBV13 to TRBJ1-1; the D gene is not confidently resolved. This TCR came from a woman younger than 30 who had recovered from COVID-19. CDR3 sequence: CASSLAPRRYTEAFF. The DNA sequence is as follows: TGTGCCAGCAGCTTAGCCCCACGGAGATACACTGAAGCTTTCTTT. The CDR3 plus the reference TRBV13 and TRBJ1-1 genes for the other parts give the full variable domain: AAGVIQSPRHLIKEKRETATLKCYPIPRHDTVYWYQQGPGQDPQFLISFYEKMQSDKGSIPDRFSAQQFSDYHSELNMSSLELGDSALYFCASSLAPRRYTEAFFGQGTRLTVV.